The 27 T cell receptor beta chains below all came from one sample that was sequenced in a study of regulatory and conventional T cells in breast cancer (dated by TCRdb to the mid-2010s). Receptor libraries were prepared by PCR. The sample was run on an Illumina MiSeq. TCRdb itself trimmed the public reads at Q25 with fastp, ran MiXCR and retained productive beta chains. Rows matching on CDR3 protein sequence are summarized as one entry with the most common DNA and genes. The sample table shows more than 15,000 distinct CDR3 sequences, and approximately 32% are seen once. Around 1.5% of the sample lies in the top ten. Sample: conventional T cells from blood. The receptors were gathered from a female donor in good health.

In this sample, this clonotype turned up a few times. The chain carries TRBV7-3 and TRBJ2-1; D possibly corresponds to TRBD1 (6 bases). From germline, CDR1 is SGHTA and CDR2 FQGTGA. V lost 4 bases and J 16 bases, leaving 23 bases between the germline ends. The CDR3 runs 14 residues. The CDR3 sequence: CASSSYSTGTPAFF. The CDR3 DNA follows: TGTGCCAGCAGCTCATATTCTACAGGGACACCTGCTTTCTTC.

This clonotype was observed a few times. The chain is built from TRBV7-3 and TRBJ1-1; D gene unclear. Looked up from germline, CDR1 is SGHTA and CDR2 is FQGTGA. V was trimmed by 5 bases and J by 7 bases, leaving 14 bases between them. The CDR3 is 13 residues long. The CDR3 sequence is CASSLGPSDEAFF. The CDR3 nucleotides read TGTGCCAGCAGCCTCGGGCCGTCCGATGAAGCTTTCTTT. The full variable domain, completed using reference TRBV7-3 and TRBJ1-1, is GAGVSQTPSNKVTEKGKYVELRCDPISGHTALYWYRQSLGQGPEFLIYFQGTGAADDSGLPNDRFFAVRPEGSVSTLKIQRTERGDSAVYLCASSLGPSDEAFFGQGTRLTVV.

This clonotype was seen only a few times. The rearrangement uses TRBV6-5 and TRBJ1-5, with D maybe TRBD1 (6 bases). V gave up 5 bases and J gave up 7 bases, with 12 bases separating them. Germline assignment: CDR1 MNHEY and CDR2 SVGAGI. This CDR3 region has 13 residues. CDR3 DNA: TGTGCCAGCAGTAGCACAGGGAACCAGCCCCAGCATTTT. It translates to CASSSTGNQPQHF.

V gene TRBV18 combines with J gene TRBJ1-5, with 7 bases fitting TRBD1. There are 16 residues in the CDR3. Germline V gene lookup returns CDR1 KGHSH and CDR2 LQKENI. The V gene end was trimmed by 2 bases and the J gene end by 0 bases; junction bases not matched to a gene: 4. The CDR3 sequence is CASSPEGQNSNQPQHF. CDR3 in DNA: TGTGCCAGCTCACCAGAGGGACAGAATAGCAATCAGCCCCAGCATTTT.

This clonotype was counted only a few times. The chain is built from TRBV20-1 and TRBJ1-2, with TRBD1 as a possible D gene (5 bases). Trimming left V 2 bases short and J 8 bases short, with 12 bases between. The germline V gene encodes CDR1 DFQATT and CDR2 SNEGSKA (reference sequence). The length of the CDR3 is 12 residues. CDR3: CSARRGPWGYTF. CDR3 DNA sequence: TGCAGTGCTAGAAGGGGCCCTTGGGGCTACACCTTC.

The CDR3 reads CASSRTGDQPQHF. As DNA, the CDR3 is TGTGCCAGCAGCCGGACAGGGGATCAGCCCCAGCATTTT. V is TRBV7-2 and J is TRBJ1-5, with 9 bases lining up with TRBD1. The CDR3 is made up of 13 amino acids. CDR1 and CDR2 (germline): SGHTA, FQGNSA. With V trimmed by 5 bases and J by 5 bases, 1 base remained unmatched. Using reference TRBV7-2 and TRBJ1-5 for the parts outside the CDR3, the full variable domain is GAGVSQSPSNKVTEKGKDVELRCDPISGHTALYWYRQSLGQGLEFLIYFQGNSAPDKSGLPSDRFSAERTGGSVSTLTIQRTQQEDSAVYLCASSRTGDQPQHFGDGTRLSIL.

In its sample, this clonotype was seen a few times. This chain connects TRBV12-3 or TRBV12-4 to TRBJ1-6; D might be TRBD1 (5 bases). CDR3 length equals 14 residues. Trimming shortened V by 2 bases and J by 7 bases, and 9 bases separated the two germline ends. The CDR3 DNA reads TGTGCCAGCAGTTTACGGGACTTCAATTCACCCCTCCACTTT. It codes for CASSLRDFNSPLHF.

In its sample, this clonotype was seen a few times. The DNA for the CDR3 is TGCGCCAGCAGCCCGAGGGGCACCAGTGAAAAACTGTTTTTT. Amino acids: CASSPRGTSEKLFF. The chain carries TRBV5-1 and TRBJ1-4, with D perhaps TRBD1 (5 bases). The CDR3 length is 14 residues. The germline V gene encodes CDR1 SGHRS and CDR2 YFSETQ. Trimming stripped 4 bases from V and 7 bases from J, with 14 bases between.

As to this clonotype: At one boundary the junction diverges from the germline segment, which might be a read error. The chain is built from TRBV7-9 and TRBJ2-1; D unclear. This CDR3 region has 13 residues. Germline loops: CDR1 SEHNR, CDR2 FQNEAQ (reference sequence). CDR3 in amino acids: CASSLGRFAERFF. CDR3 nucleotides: TGTGCCAGCAGCTTAGGTCGGTTTGCGGAGCGGTTCTTC.

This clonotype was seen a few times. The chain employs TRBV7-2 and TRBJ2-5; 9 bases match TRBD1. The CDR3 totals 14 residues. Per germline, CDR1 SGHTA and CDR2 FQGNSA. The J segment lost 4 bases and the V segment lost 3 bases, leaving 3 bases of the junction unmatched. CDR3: CASSFLTGGETQYF. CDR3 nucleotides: TGTGCCAGCAGCTTCTTGACAGGGGGAGAGACCCAGTACTTC.

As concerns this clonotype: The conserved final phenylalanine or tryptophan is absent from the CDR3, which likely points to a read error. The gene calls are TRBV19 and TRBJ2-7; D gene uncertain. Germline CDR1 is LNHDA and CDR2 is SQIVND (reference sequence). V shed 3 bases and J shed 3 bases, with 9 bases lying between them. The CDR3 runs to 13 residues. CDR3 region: CASSMSVIYEQYS. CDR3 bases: TGTGCCAGTAGTATGTCCGTGATCTACGAGCAGTACTCC.

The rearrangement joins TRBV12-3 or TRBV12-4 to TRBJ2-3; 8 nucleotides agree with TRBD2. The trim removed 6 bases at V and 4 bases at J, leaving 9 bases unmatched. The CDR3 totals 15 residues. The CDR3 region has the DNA TGTGCCAGCAGCTGGACGGGAGGGCCCCCAGATACGCAGTATTTT. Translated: CASSWTGGPPDTQYF.

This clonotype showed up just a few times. The CDR3, as DNA: TGTGCCAGCAACCCGGACGAGCTCTACAATGAGCAGTTCTTC. Protein sequence: CASNPDELYNEQFF. The chain carries TRBV12-3 or TRBV12-4 and TRBJ2-1; D is uncertain. Trimming took 7 bases from V and 3 from J, leaving 13 bases between them. This CDR3 has 14 residues.

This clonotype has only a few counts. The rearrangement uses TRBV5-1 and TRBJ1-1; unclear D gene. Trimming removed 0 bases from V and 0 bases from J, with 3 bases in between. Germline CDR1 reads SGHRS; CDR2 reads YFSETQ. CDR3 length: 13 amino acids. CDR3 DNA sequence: TGCGCCAGCAGCTTGGTTATGAACACTGAAGCTTTCTTT. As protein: CASSLVMNTEAFF.

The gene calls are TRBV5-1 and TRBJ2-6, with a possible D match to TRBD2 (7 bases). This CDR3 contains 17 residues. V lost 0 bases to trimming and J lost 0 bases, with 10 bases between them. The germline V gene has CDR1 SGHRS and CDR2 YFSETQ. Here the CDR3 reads CASSLAGGLSGANVLTF. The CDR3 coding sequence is TGCGCCAGCAGCTTGGCGGGGGGCCTCTCTGGGGCCAACGTCCTGACTTTC.

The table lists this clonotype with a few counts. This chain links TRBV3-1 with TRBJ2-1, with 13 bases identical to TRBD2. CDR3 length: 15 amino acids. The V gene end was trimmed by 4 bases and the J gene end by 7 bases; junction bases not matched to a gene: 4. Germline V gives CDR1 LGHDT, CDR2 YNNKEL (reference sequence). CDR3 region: CASSLTSGRDNEQFF. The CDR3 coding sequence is TGTGCCAGCAGCCTCACTAGCGGGAGGGATAATGAGCAGTTCTTC.

CDR3 bases: TGTGCCAGCAGCCAGACGGGACTAGCGGGGAATGAGCAGTTCTTC. As protein: CASSQTGLAGNEQFF. The chain couples TRBV5-6 to TRBJ2-1, with TRBD2 identical over 13 bases. V lost 4 bases and J lost 7; bases outside the gene matches: 5. CDR3 size: 15 residues. Germline assignment: CDR1 SGHDT and CDR2 YYEEEE.

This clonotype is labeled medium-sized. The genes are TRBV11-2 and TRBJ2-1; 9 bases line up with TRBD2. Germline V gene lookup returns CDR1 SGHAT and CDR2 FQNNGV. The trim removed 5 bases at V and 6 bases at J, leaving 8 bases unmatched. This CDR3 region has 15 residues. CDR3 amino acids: CASSPGLAPLNEQFF. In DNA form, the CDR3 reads TGTGCCAGCAGCCCTGGACTAGCGCCTCTCAATGAGCAGTTCTTC.

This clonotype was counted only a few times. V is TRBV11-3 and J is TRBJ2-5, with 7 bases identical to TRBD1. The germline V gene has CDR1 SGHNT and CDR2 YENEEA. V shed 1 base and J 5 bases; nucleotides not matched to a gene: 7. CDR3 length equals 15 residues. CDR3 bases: TGTGCCAGCAGCTTAGGGCCGACAGGGATTGAGACCCAGTACTTC. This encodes CASSLGPTGIETQYF. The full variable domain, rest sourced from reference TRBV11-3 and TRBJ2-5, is EAGVVQSPRYKIIEKKQPVAFWCNPISGHNTLYWYLQNLGQGPELLIRYENEEAVDDSQLPKDRFSAERLKGVDSTLKIQPAELGDSAVYLCASSLGPTGIETQYFGPGTRLLVL.

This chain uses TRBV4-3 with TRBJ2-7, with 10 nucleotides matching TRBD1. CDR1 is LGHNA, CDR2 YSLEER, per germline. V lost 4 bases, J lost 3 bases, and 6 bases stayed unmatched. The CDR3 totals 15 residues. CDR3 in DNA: TGCGCCAGCAGCCGGGGGGGACAGGGGATCTACGAGCAGTACTTC. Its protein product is CASSRGGQGIYEQYF.

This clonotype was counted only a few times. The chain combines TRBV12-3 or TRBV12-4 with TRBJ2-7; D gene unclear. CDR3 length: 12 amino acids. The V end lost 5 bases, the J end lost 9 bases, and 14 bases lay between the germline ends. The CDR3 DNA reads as TGTGCCAGCAGTATGACTCGTCTCGGGCAGTACTTC. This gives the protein CASSMTRLGQYF.

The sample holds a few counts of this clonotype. The CDR3 DNA is TGTGCCACCAGCAGAGGGGGACTAGCCGTCAATGAGCAGTTCTTC. It codes for CATSRGGLAVNEQFF. The chain employs TRBV15 and TRBJ2-1; 9 bases map to TRBD2. V dropped 1 base and J dropped 6; count of bases not matched to a gene: 4. Germline CDR1 is LNHNV and CDR2 is YYDKDF (reference sequence). The CDR3 has 15 amino acids.

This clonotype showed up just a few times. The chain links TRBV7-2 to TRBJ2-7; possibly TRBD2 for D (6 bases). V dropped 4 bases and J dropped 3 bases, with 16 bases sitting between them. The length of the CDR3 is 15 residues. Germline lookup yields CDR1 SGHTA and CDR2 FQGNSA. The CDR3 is CASSSLPGTYYEQYF. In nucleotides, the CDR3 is TGTGCCAGCAGCTCCCTACCCGGGACTTACTACGAGCAGTACTTC.

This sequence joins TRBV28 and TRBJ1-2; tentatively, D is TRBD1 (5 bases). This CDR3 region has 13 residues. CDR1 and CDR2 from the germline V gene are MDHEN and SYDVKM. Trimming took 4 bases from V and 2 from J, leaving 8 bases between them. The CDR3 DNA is TGTGCCAGCAGTTCGGACACGAACTATGGCTACACCTTC. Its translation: CASSSDTNYGYTF.

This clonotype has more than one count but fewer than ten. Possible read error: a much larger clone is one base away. The CDR3 DNA is TGTGCCAGCACCCCCGGGAAAAACTATGGCTGCACCTTC. As protein: CASTPGKNYGCTF. V usage is TRBV12-3 or TRBV12-4 and J usage is TRBJ1-2; D unresolved. CDR3 length equals 13 residues.

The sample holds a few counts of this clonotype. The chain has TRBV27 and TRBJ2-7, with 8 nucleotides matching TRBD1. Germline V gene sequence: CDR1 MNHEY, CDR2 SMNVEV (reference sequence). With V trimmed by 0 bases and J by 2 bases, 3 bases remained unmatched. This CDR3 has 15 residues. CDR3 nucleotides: TGTGCCAGCAGTTTATCAGGACAGGGAGCCTACGAGCAGTACTTC. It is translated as CASSLSGQGAYEQYF.

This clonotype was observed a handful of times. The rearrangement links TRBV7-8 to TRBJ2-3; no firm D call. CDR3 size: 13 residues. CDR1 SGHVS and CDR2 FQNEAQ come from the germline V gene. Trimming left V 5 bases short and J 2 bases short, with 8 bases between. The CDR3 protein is CASSPGPTDTQYF. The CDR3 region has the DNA TGTGCCAGCAGCCCCGGGCCCACAGATACGCAGTATTTT.